This TCR beta chain originates from a study of T cells in Graves' hyperthyroidism and ophthalmopathy. The study, taken as a whole, reports: Blood also carried most thyroid clonotypes expanded above 0.001. Ophthalmopathy was predicted by the model a median of around 5.9 months ahead of onset.

Fresh peripheral blood, roughly 9.8 ml of it, supplied the PBMCs. V trimming: 3 bases; J trimming: 5 bases; junction bases outside the gene matches: 7. This CDR3 region has 14 residues. Germline values: CDR1 MDHEN, CDR2 SYDVKM. The source material, RNA transcripts, was used to amplify TCR beta CDR3 regions. HTBI primers were used for first-round RT-PCR of the TCR CDR3. MiXCR, run by TCRdb on the multiplex PCR reads, gives a single entry per CDR3 protein. Of approximately 700,000 distinct CDR3 sequences in the sample, around 15% were seen once. Points on this clonotype: What it binds is unknown.

Sequencing was carried out using blood. This chain links TRBV28 with TRBJ2-7; 7 bases are shared with TRBD2. The receptor's source is a man aged 18 to 30 with Graves' hyperthyroidism. CDR3 in DNA: TGTGCCAGCAGTTTGGGGGGGAGACTGAACGAGCAGTACTTC. Its translation is CASSLGGRLNEQYF.